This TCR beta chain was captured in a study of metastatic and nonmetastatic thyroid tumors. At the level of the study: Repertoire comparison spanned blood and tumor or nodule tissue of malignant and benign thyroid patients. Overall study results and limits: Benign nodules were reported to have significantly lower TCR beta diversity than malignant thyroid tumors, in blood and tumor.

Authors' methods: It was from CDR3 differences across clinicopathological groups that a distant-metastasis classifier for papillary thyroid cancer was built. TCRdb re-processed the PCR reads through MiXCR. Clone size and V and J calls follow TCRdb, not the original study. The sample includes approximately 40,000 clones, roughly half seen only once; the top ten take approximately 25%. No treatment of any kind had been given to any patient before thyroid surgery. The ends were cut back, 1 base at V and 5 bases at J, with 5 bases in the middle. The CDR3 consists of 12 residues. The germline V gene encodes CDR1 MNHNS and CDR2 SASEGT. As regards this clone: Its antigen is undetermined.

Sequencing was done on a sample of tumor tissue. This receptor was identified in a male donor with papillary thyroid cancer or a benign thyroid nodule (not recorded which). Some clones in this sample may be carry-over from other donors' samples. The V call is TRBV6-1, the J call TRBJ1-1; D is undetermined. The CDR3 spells CASSEGVTEAFF. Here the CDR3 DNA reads TGTGCCAGCAGTGAAGGGGTTACTGAAGCTTTCTTT.